This T cell receptor (beta chain) was recovered during a study of T cells after posttransplantation cyclophosphamide. Study-level findings and limits: After PTCy, TRB diversity resembled that of CNI/methotrexate controls. Donor-recipient repertoire similarity was low at 1-2 months, rising over year one.

CDR3 length: 14 residues. V lost 5 bases to trimming and J lost 4 bases; unmatched junction nucleotides: 7. Germline lookup yields CDR1 SGHAT and CDR2 FQDESV (reference sequence). A marrow graft followed busulfan-fludarabine conditioning, with cyclophosphamide on days +3 and +4. Concerning this clone: Its antigen is undetermined.

Sequencing used immunoSEQ multiplex PCR; TCRdb keeps in-frame clones, though not all of them. Of thousands of clones in the sample, 80% to 90% were seen once. This chain links TRBV11-1 with TRBJ1-1; the match to TRBD1 covers 7 bases. Sequencing was performed on CD4+ T cells sorted from blood, taken about 1,200 days after allogeneic stem cell transplant with posttransplant cyclophosphamide. The origin of this receptor is a female patient in her thirties or forties who received an allogeneic stem cell transplant from a related donor, was CMV-positive, and had no GVHD. Some of the T cells might come from the graft donor. The CDR3 region has the DNA TGTGCCAGCAGCCCTCGGGGACAGAGCACTGAAGCTTTCTTT. The encoded protein is CASSPRGQSTEAFF.